This is a list of T cell receptor beta chains from one sample in a study of blood T cells in healthy people across ages. TCRdb fed the 5' RACE reads into MiXCR, producing one record per CDR3 protein. The sample has 900,000 to 950,000 distinct CDR3 sequences, about 29% seen once; the top ten hold roughly 10%. The same specimen was also included in a second study, on T cells of mothers and their children.

What was sequenced was blood. The receptors here all came from a woman between 40 and 55 years old in good health. Each CDR3 is given with its conserved first and last residue. D genes are given only for firm matches. Some rows have no size entry. The others give once, few or many, or a class for an expanded clone.

clone_size,v_call,d_call,j_call,cdr3_nt,cdr3_aa
many,TRBV7-2,NA,TRBJ2-3,TGTGCCAGCAGCTTGGACGGACAGACAGATACGCAGTATTTT,CASSLDGQTDTQYF
few,TRBV7-7,NA,TRBJ1-1,TGTGCTAGCAGAGCGGGGGGGGCGATGAACACTGAAGCTTTCTTT,CASRAGGAMNTEAFF
few,TRBV7-6,NA,TRBJ1-2,TGTGCCAGCAGCTTGGGCCCAGAGTATGGCTACACCTTC,CASSLGPEYGYTF
NA,TRBV5-1,TRBD2,TRBJ2-1,TGCGCCAACGCGGGGGAGCACCGAGGGTACAATGAGCAGTTCTTC,CANAGEHRGYNEQFF
NA,TRBV28,TRBD1,TRBJ2-3,TGTGCCAGCAGTTCAAGTGGGACAGACACAGATACGCAGTATTTT,CASSSSGTDTDTQYF
NA,TRBV4-1,NA,TRBJ2-1,TGCGCCAGCAGCCAATTCGCCTACTATGAGCAGTTCTTC,CASSQFAYYEQFF
few,TRBV9,TRBD1,TRBJ1-6,TGTGCCAGCAGCGTAGATGTAGGGGGCGCGGGGTCACCCCTCCACTTT,CASSVDVGGAGSPLHF
NA,TRBV4-3,NA,TRBJ2-7,TGCGCCAGCAGCCAAGATGGAGGCCGAAGCTACGAGCAGTACTTC,CASSQDGGRSYEQYF
NA,TRBV9,NA,TRBJ1-2,TGTGCCAGCAGCGTGGGAGGGACGGATAACTATGGCTACACCTTC,CASSVGGTDNYGYTF
NA,TRBV27,NA,TRBJ1-4,TGTGCCGGCAGTCCCCGGACGTCGAGAAATGAAAAACTGTTTTTT,CAGSPRTSRNEKLFF
few,TRBV20-1,TRBD1,TRBJ1-1,TGCAGTGCTGGGGGGGACAGGAGCGGCACTGAAGCTTTCTTT,CSAGGDRSGTEAFF
few,TRBV12-5,TRBD1,TRBJ1-1,TGTGCTAGTGGTTTGGCCCACCGACAGGGTGTGAACACTGAAGCTTTCTTT,CASGLAHRQGVNTEAFF
many,TRBV15,NA,TRBJ2-7,TGTGCCACCAGCAGTGACTACTACGAGCAGTACTTC,CATSSDYYEQYF
NA,TRBV20-1,NA,TRBJ1-5,TGCAGTGTGATTAAGGGGATGAGTAGCAATCAGCCCCAGCATTTT,CSVIKGMSSNQPQHF
NA,TRBV7-3,NA,TRBJ1-1,TGTGCCAGCAGCCCACGGATGTTGAACACTGAAGCTTTCTTT,CASSPRMLNTEAFF
many,TRBV6-5,NA,TRBJ2-4,TGTGCCAGCAGGGGCTGGGGTATGGGAAACATTCAGTACTTC,CASRGWGMGNIQYF
few,TRBV14,NA,TRBJ1-2,TGTGCCAGCAGACTCGACGGCGCCGAATATGGCTACACCTTC,CASRLDGAEYGYTF
many,TRBV2,TRBD2,TRBJ2-1,TGTGCCAGCAGTGAAACTAGCGGGGGGTTGTATGAGCAGTTCTTC,CASSETSGGLYEQFF
NA,TRBV15,TRBD2,TRBJ2-1,TGTGCCACCAGCAGATCGGGACTAGCGGGGGATATCTACAATGAGCAGTTCTTC,CATSRSGLAGDIYNEQFF
NA,TRBV18,NA,TRBJ2-3,TGTGCCAGCTCACTACAGGATGGGCTGGGAGATACGCAGTATTTT,CASSLQDGLGDTQYF
few,TRBV12-3/TRBV12-4,NA,TRBJ1-1,TGTGCCAGCAGGACCTCCGGTCCTGAAGCTTTCTTT,CASRTSGPEAFF
many,TRBV5-1,TRBD1,TRBJ1-4,TGTGCCAGCAGCTTAGGACAGGGTAATGAAAAACTGTTTTTT,CASSLGQGNEKLFF
many,TRBV7-9,NA,TRBJ2-7,TGTGCCAGCAGCCGGATTCAGGGTTCGGCCTCCTACGAGCAGTACTTC,CASSRIQGSASYEQYF
many,TRBV7-2,NA,TRBJ2-7,TGTGCCAGCAGCTTAGAGAACTCCTACGAGCAGTACTTC,CASSLENSYEQYF
many,TRBV7-2,NA,TRBJ2-3,TGTGCCAGCAGCCCGCACTACCTGAGCACAGATACGCAGTATTTT,CASSPHYLSTDTQYF
few,TRBV12-3/TRBV12-4,NA,TRBJ1-5,TGTGCCAGCAGTCCAGGGCGGACTCTCGGCAATCAGCCCCAGCATTTT,CASSPGRTLGNQPQHF
once,TRBV4-3,NA,TRBJ1-4,TGCACCAGCAGCCAAAACGCAAGGGAAAAACTGTTTTTT,CTSSQNAREKLFF
NA,TRBV7-3,TRBD1,TRBJ1-1,TGTGCCAGCAGCAAGACAGGGAAACTTAACACTGAAGCTTTCTTT,CASSKTGKLNTEAFF
many,TRBV20-1,NA,TRBJ2-1,TGCAGTGCTAAAGGGGGGAGTATTTATGAGCAGTTCTTC,CSAKGGSIYEQFF
few,TRBV5-1,NA,TRBJ2-7,TGCGCCAGCCAGGGTTTATTCCCCTACGAGCAGTACTTC,CASQGLFPYEQYF
NA,TRBV4-1,TRBD1,TRBJ2-2,TGCGCCAGCAGCCAAGCGGGACAGGGGAACACCGGGGAGCTGTTTTTT,CASSQAGQGNTGELFF
many,TRBV24-1,NA,TRBJ1-2,TGTGCCACCAGTGATTTGGGGTATGGCTACACCTTC,CATSDLGYGYTF
few,TRBV5-5,TRBD1,TRBJ1-1,TGTGCCAGCAGATTGGGACAGATAAACACTGAAGCTTTCTTT,CASRLGQINTEAFF